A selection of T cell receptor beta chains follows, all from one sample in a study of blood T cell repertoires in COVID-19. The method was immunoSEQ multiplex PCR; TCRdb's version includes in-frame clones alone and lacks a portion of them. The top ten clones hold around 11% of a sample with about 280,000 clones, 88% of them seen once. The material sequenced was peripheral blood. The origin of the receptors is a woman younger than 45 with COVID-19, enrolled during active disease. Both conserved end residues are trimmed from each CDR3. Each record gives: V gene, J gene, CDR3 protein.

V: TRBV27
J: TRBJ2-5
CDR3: ASSLSRTRKETQY

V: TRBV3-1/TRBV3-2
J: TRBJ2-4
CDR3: ASSPVRGQNIQY

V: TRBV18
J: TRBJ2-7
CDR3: ASSPGQGTSYEQY

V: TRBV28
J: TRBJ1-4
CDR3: ASSFQAGKLF

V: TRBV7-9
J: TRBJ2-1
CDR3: ASSLGLAGGSDEQF

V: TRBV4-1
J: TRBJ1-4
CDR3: ASSHPGQGNEKLF

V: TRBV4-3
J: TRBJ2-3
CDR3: ASSQASARREGGDTQY

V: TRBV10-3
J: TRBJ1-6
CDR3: AISDGQGEDSPLH

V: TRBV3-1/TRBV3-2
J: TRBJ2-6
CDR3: ASSQDKAGLVAGANVLT

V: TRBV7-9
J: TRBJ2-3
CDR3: ASSPGQRGDTQY

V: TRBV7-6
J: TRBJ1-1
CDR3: ASSLAGLGDTEAF

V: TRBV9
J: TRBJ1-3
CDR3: ASSVVGGTGNTIY

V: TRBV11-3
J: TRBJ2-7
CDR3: ASSTSDEQY

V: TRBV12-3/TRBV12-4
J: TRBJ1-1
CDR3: ASTPGQGAF

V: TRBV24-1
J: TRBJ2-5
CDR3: ATSEKGGSGAGETQY

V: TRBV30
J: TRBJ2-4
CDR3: AWSPQRTLAKNIQY

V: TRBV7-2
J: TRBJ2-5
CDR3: ASSLSTSQETQY